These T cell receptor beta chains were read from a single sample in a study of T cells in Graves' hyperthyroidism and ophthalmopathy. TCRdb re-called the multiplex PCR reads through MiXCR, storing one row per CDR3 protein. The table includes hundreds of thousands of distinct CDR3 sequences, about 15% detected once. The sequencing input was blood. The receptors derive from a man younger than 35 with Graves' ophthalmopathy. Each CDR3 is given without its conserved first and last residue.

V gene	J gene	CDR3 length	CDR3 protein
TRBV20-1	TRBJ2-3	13	SARRTGFPTDTQY
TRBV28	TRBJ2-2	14	ASRSGTSGDTGELF
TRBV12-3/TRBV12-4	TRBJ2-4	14	ASSSGTSAGVGIQY
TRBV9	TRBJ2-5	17	ASSVSVGNRGPPGETQY
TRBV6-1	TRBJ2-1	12	ASAKGSPWDEQF
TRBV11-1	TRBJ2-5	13	ASSLFGDGKETQY
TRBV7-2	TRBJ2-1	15	ASSGRGRGWSYNEQF
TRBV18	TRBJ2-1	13	ASSPPSREDYEQF
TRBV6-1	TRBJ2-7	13	ASSALLVGSYEQY
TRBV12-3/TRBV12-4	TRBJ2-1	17	ASSPTLDVAPYSYNEQF
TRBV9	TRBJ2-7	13	ASSVALGQDYEQY
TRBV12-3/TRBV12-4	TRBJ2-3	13	ASSFLSGGTDTQY
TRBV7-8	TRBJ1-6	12	ASSYDRANSPLH
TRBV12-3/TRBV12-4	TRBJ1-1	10	ASSQRLTEAF
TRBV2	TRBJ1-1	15	ASSSRPGRLDNTEAF
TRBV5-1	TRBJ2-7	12	ASSPGTGFYEQY
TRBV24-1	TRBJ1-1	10	ATSDLRSEAF
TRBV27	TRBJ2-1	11	ASSFTSYNEQF
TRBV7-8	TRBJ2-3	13	ASSGTSGVQDTQY
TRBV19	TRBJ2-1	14	ASSIETSVPYNEQF
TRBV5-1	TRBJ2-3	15	ASSLDGLFRSTDTQY
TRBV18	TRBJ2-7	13	ASSPEGRSSYEQY
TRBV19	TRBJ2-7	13	ASSISPGESYEQY
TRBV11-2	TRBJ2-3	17	ASSPSGGGAGGGWDTQY
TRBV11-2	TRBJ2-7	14	ASSSKALAPGYEQY
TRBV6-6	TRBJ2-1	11	ASSYRTLNEQF
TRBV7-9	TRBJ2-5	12	ASRPYWRGETQY
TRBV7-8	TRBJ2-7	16	ASSLGSGETGGLDEQY
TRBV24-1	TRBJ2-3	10	ATSDARDTQY
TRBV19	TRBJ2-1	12	ASSGSLADNEQF
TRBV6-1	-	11	ASSGQGALGAF
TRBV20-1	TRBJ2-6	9	SATGANVLT
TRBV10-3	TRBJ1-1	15	AISGAGKLSRNTEAF
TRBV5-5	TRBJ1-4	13	ASSLEWRSNEKLF
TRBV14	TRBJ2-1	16	ASSQERGWTSVYNEQF
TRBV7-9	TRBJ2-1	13	ASNPPASGNNEQF
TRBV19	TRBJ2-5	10	ASSAQEETQY
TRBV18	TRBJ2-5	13	ASSSAGGVQETQY
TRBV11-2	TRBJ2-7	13	ASSGLAGGSYEQY
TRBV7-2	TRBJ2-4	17	ASSSPWTGGQGLFNIQY
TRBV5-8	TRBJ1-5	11	ASSGDAVQPQH
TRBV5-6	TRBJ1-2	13	ASSSPVQGVSGYT
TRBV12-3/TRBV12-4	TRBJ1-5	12	ASSSRGVWQPQH
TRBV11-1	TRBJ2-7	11	ASSLDTRGEQY
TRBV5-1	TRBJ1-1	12	ASSLDRANTEAF
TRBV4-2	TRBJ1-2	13	ASSQVDRDLGGYT
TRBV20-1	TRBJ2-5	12	SARTGASQETQY
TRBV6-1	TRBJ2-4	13	ASSYVYRQKNIQY